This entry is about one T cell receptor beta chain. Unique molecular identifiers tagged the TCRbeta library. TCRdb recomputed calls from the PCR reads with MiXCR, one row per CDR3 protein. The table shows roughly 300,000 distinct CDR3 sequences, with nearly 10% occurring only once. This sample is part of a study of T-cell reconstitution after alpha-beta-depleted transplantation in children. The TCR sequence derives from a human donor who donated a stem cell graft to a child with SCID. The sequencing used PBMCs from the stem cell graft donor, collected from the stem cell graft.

CDR3 bases: TGTGCCAGCAGCAGTGGACAGTCTCAAGAGACCCAGTACTTC. It specifies CASSSGQSQETQYF. The chain recombines TRBV7-6 with TRBJ2-5; tentatively, D is TRBD1 (6 bases). The V end was cut by 5 bases, the J end by 2 bases, with 12 bases between. From germline, CDR1 is SGHVS and CDR2 FNYEAQ. This CDR3 has 14 residues.